This TCR beta chain originates from a study of blood T cells in healthy people across ages. Study context: Template-switching capture recovered about one barcoded beta molecule per two T cells.

The CDR3 is 17 amino acids. Germline V lookup: CDR1 LGHNA, CDR2 YSLEER. Trimming removed 2 bases from V and 0 bases from J, with 15 bases in between. Combining a sample-barcoded 5' primer with a J-beta primer mix, a second PCR ran for 7 to 11 cycles. Every cDNA molecule bore a tag from a template-switch adaptor containing 12 random nucleotides. TCRdb analysed the 5' RACE reads with MiXCR anew, one entry per CDR3 protein. The profile covers fewer than 750,000 distinct CDR3 sequences, with 45% to 55% appearing a single time and roughly 25% taken by the ten largest. The study isolated at least 6.5 million PBMCs from each sample. This clonotype has ten or more counts.

V and J are TRBV4-3 and TRBJ2-3; D tentatively fits TRBD1 or TRBD2 (5 bases each). The source is a man older than 75 in good health. Sequenced: blood. CDR3 region: CASSQNFLGGSTDTQYF. The CDR3 nucleotides read TGCGCCAGCAGCCAAAATTTTCTTGGGGGTAGCACAGATACGCAGTATTTT.